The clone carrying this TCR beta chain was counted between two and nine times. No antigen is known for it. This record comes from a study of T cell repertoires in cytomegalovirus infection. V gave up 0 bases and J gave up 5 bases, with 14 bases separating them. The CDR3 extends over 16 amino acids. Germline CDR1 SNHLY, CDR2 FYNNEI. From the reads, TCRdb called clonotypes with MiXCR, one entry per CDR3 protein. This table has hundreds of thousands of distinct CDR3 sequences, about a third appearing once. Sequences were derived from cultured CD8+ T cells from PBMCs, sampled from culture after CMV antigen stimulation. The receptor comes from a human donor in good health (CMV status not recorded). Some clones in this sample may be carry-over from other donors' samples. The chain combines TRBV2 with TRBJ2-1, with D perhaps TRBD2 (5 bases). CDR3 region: CASSEALRLPDNEQFF. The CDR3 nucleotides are TGTGCCAGCAGTGAAGCGCTTCGACTACCCGACAATGAGCAGTTCTTC.